The clone carrying this T cell receptor beta chain has more than one count but fewer than ten. The data are from a study of blood T cell repertoires in COVID-19. Turning to the study itself: The analysed material was cDNA or gDNA that came from T cells, B-cell-depleted T cells, or PBMCs.

CDR3 length: 13 residues. V was shortened by 6 bases and J by 8 bases, with 13 bases between the two germline ends. Germline V CDR1 and CDR2: MNHEY, SMNVEV (reference sequence). Adults between about 18 and 95 years of age took part from 24 US areas. Participant-given clinical history determined each cohort assignment. Recovery among Cohort 3 donors was established by two negative PCRs, clearance, or symptom resolution. Clones were sequenced by immunoSEQ multiplex PCR, and TCRdb holds only the in-frame ones, with some missing. The table shows under 200,000 clones, with more than 80% occurring only once.

This chain joins TRBV27 and TRBJ1-4; D uncertain. Sequenced: PBMCs or T cells enriched from blood (not recorded which). The receptor comes from a young woman who had recovered from COVID-19. CDR3 DNA sequence: TGTGCCAGCAGAGCGTCGGTTTTGGAAAAACTGTTTTTT. It encodes CASRASVLEKLFF.